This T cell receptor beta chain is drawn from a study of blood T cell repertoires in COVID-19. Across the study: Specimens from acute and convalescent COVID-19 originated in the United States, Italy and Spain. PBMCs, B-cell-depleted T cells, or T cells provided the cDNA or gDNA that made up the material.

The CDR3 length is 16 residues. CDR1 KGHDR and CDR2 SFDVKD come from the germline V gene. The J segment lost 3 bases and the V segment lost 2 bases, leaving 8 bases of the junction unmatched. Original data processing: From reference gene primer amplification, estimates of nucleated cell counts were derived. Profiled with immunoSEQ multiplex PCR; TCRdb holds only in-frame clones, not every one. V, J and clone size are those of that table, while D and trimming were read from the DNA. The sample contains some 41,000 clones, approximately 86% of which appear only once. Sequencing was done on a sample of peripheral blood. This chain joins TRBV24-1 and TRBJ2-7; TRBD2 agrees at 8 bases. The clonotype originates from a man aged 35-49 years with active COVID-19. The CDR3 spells CATSDSRTGGLYEQYF. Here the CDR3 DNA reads TGTGCCACCAGTGATTCGAGAACGGGAGGGCTCTACGAGCAGTACTTC.